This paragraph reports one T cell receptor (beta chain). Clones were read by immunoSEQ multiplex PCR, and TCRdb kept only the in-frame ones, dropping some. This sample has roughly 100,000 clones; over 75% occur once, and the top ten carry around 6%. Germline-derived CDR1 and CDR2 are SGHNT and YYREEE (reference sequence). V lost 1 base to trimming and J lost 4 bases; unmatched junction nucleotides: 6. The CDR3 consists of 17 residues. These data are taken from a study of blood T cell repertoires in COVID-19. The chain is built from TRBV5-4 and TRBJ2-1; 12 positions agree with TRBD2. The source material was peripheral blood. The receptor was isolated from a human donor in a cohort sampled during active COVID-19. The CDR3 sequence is CASSLRKLAGGYNEQFF. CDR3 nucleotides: TGTGCCAGCAGCTTGAGGAAACTAGCGGGGGGATACAATGAGCAGTTCTTC.